This T cell receptor beta chain was sequenced in a study of blood T cell repertoires in COVID-19. As for the study in general: Donors in the United States, Italy and Spain gave samples during acute or convalescent COVID-19. PBMCs, B-cell-depleted T cells, or T cells were the source of the cDNA or gDNA that made up the material.

The V gene's germline CDR1 is MGHRA and CDR2 YSYEKL. The CDR3 has 13 residues. Trimming removed 0 bases at V and 7 bases at J, with 9 bases between. In the authors' workflow: Counts of nucleated cells, estimated from reference gene primer amplification, were obtained. Here immunoSEQ multiplex PCR was the method, and the copy in TCRdb shows in-frame clones only, minus some. The DNA gave D and trimming, while V, J and clone size come from that table. The sample contains about 35,000 clones, roughly 80% of which appear only once. The chain uses TRBV4-1 and TRBJ2-5; D unclear. Sequencing was performed on peripheral blood. The receptor comes from a man between 60 and 75 years old in a cohort sampled during active COVID-19. The CDR3 nucleotides read TGCGCCAGCAGCCAAGAAATGGCCAGGACCCAGTACTTC. Its protein product is CASSQEMARTQYF.